Below, 32 T cell receptor beta chains from the same sample are listed, as sequenced in a study of blood T cell repertoires in COVID-19. Only in-frame clones appear in the TCRdb table, and some are missing; sequencing was by immunoSEQ multiplex PCR. The repertoire holds tens of thousands of clones, roughly 85% seen once, with roughly 29% in the top ten. Sequenced material: peripheral blood. The receptor source for this set is a man in his sixties with active or convalescent COVID-19.

The chain has TRBV6-4 and TRBJ1-3; D might be TRBD1 (6 bases). This CDR3 spans 16 amino acids. Germline assignment: CDR1 MRHNA and CDR2 SNTAGT. V was shortened by 6 bases and J by 0 bases, with 15 bases between the two germline ends. The CDR3 spells CASRDQGSGSGNTIYF. The CDR3 DNA sequence: TGTGCCAGCAGGGATCAGGGGTCAGGCTCTGGAAACACCATATATTTT.

V gene TRBV20-1 combines with J gene TRBJ1-2; D unresolved. Germline CDR1 and CDR2: DFQATT and SNEGSKA (reference sequence). The CDR3 is 8 residues long. CDR3 DNA sequence: TGCAGCGACCGGACTGACACCTTC. Translating it yields CSDRTDTF.

The chain links TRBV12-3 or TRBV12-4 to TRBJ2-7, with 7 bases identical to TRBD1. The junction had 3 bases not matched to a gene; V was cut back by 6 bases and J by 1 base. The CDR3 has 13 residues. In DNA, the CDR3 is TGTGCCAGCAGCTTGGGACAGTCCTACGAGCAGTACTTC. Translation: CASSLGQSYEQYF.

This clone was seen a single time. The rearrangement uses TRBV6-6 and TRBJ2-3; 9 bases are shared with TRBD2. The CDR3 contains 15 residues. With 2 bases clipped from V and 5 bases from J, the junction kept 5 bases outside the gene matches. Per germline, CDR1 MNHNY and CDR2 SVGAGI (reference sequence). The DNA for the CDR3 is TGTGCCAGCAGTTACGGGCTAGCGGGATTAGATACGCAGTATTTT. It encodes CASSYGLAGLDTQYF.

This chain joins TRBV19 and TRBJ1-1; D gene ambiguous. Germline assignment: CDR1 LNHDA and CDR2 SQIVND (reference sequence). The CDR3 length is 13 residues. V was clipped by 9 bases and J by 4 bases, with 15 bases between them. The CDR3 sequence: CASQPPSITEAFF. CDR3 nucleotide sequence: TGTGCCAGCCAACCTCCGAGCATCACTGAAGCTTTCTTT.

V usage is TRBV28 and J usage is TRBJ1-2, with 7 bases identical to TRBD1. CDR3 length equals 16 residues. CDR1 and CDR2 (germline): MDHEN, SYDVKM. V dropped 3 bases and J dropped 0; count of bases not matched to a gene: 7. CDR3 region: CASSLVTGVANYGYTF. The CDR3 bases are TGTGCCAGCAGTTTGGTAACAGGGGTAGCTAACTATGGCTACACCTTC.

J is TRBJ1-1 and V is TRBV28; D may be TRBD1 (6 bases). Germline V CDR1 and CDR2: MDHEN, SYDVKM. Trimming removed 6 bases at V and 8 bases at J, with 16 bases between. The CDR3 runs 13 residues. CDR3 protein: CASRPAGADEAFF. For the CDR3, the DNA is TGTGCCAGCAGGCCAGCGGGGGCGGACGAAGCTTTCTTT.

The table lists this clone with a count of one. The chain employs TRBV11-1 and TRBJ2-7; 7 bases agree with TRBD2. This CDR3 spans 14 amino acids. Germline-derived CDR1 and CDR2 are SGHAT and FQDESV (reference sequence). J gave up 7 bases and V 5 bases, and 11 bases lay outside the gene matches. The CDR3 coding sequence is TGTGCCAGCAGCCGGGGGGTGGCGCGAGGAGAGCAGTACTTC. Protein: CASSRGVARGEQYF.

This sequence joins TRBV28 and TRBJ2-2, with TRBD1 identical over 7 bases. V was clipped by 6 bases and J by 5 bases; unmatched bases: 12. The CDR3 totals 16 residues. Germline assignment: CDR1 MDHEN and CDR2 SYDVKM. The CDR3 reads CASSRPGTEFTGELFF. The CDR3 region has the DNA TGTGCCAGCAGCCGTCCCGGGACAGAATTTACCGGGGAGCTGTTTTTT.

V is TRBV7-2 and J is TRBJ1-1; possibly TRBD1 for D (5 bases). V was shortened by 0 bases and J by 3 bases, with 11 bases between the two germline ends. CDR3 length: 15 residues. Germline loops: CDR1 SGHTA, CDR2 FQGNSA. The CDR3: CASSLAWGGDTEAFF. The DNA of the CDR3 is TGTGCCAGCAGCTTAGCTTGGGGGGGGGACACTGAAGCTTTCTTT.

V and J are TRBV5-1 and TRBJ2-1; 7 bases match TRBD2. V trimming: 1 base; J trimming: 2 bases; junction bases outside the gene matches: 3. The CDR3 consists of 15 residues. Germline CDR1 is SGHRS and CDR2 is YFSETQ. CDR3 sequence (DNA): TGCGCCAGCAGCTTGCTGGGGGGGACCTACAATGAGCAGTTCTTC. Amino acid sequence: CASSLLGGTYNEQFF.

The rearrangement links TRBV21-1 to TRBJ1-6; TRBD1 was called by the table and not checked on the DNA. TRBV21-1 is classified as a pseudogene. The CDR3 is 14 amino acids. Here the CDR3 DNA reads TGTGCCAGCAGCAAAGTACAGGGAAATTCACCCCTCCACTTT. It specifies CASSKVQGNSPLHF.

This clone is labeled medium-sized. The V call is TRBV6-2 or TRBV6-3, the J call TRBJ1-5; weak D call: TRBD1 (6 bases). CDR1 is MNHEY and CDR2 is SVGEGT in the germline V gene. CDR3 length: 15 residues. Deletions cut 4 bases from V and 1 base from J, with 11 bases between. Here the CDR3 DNA reads TGTGCCAGCAGTTCTGGGACACCAAGCAATCAGCCCCAGCATTTT. It translates to CASSSGTPSNQPQHF.

This clone has ten or more counts. The chain employs TRBV6-5 and TRBJ2-2; possibly TRBD2 for D (7 bases). The V end was cut by 6 bases, the J end by 4 bases, with 12 bases between. The CDR3 covers 14 residues. Germline CDR1 is MNHEY and CDR2 is SVGAGI. This chain's CDR3 is CASRGLGGTGELFF. CDR3 sequence (DNA): TGTGCCAGCAGAGGACTAGGGGGCACCGGGGAGCTGTTTTTT.

This chain uses TRBV12-3 or TRBV12-4 with TRBJ1-1; D might be TRBD1 (5 bases). V lost 1 base and J lost 7, with 7 bases in between. CDR3 size: 12 residues. The CDR3 is CASSLGGGEAFF. Here the CDR3 DNA reads TGTGCCAGCAGTTTAGGGGGGGGTGAAGCTTTCTTT.

The chain couples TRBV4-1 to TRBJ1-2, with D perhaps matching TRBD1 (5 bases). CDR1 and CDR2 (germline): MGHRA, YSYEKL. Trimming pared 4 bases from V and 5 bases from J, leaving 11 bases between. There are 13 residues in the CDR3. The CDR3 region is CASSPSTAYGYTF. CDR3 sequence (DNA): TGCGCCAGCAGCCCATCGACAGCGTATGGCTACACCTTC.

The rearrangement joins TRBV5-4 to TRBJ2-1; possibly TRBD1 for D (6 bases). Trimming stripped 3 bases from V and 0 bases from J, with 13 bases between. The length of the CDR3 is 16 residues. Germline CDR1 reads SGHNT; CDR2 reads YYREEE (reference sequence). The CDR3 sequence is CASSSGGQSSYNEQFF. The CDR3 DNA reads TGTGCCAGCAGCTCTGGAGGACAGAGCTCCTACAATGAGCAGTTCTTC.

V and J are TRBV28 and TRBJ1-3; possible D gene TRBD1, 6 bases. This CDR3 region has 15 residues. The V end was cut by 3 bases, the J end by 2 bases, with 11 bases between. In germline, CDR1 is MDHEN, CDR2 SYDVKM. CDR3 protein: CASSLIQGPGNTIYF. The CDR3 coding sequence is TGTGCCAGCAGTTTGATACAGGGCCCTGGAAACACCATATATTTT.

The rearrangement uses TRBV6-5 and TRBJ2-7, with TRBD1 matching 7 bases. V lost 5 bases to trimming and J lost 0 bases; unmatched junction nucleotides: 7. CDR3 size: 15 residues. Germline V gene sequence: CDR1 MNHEY, CDR2 SVGAGI. CDR3 in DNA: TGTGCCAGCAGTAAGGGACAGTTTAACTCCTACGAGCAGTACTTC. Its protein is CASSKGQFNSYEQYF.

The V and J genes are TRBV18 and TRBJ1-2; possibly TRBD1 for D (5 bases). V was pared by 2 bases and J by 0 bases, with 13 bases between. The germline V gene encodes CDR1 KGHSH and CDR2 LQKENI. The CDR3 is 16 amino acids. The CDR3 DNA is TGTGCCAGCTCACCAACCAACAGGCCAGCTAACTATGGCTACACCTTC. Amino acids: CASSPTNRPANYGYTF.

The V and J genes are TRBV5-1 and TRBJ1-4; D is perhaps TRBD1 (5 bases). This CDR3 region has 14 residues. V shed 0 bases and J shed 8 bases, with 11 bases lying between them. Germline V gives CDR1 SGHRS, CDR2 YFSETQ. CDR3 coding DNA: TGCGCCAGCAGCTTGGTACGGGGGGGAGAAAAACTGTTTTTT. It is translated as CASSLVRGGEKLFF.

This clone was observed once. The chain combines TRBV5-6 with TRBJ1-1, with 10 positions matching TRBD1. V lost 0 bases, J lost 3 bases, and 8 bases stayed unmatched. Germline loops: CDR1 SGHDT, CDR2 YYEEEE. The CDR3 totals 17 residues. The CDR3 DNA reads TGTGCCAGCAGCTTGGAACTCCGGGACAGGGGTGACACTGAAGCTTTCTTT. This codes for CASSLELRDRGDTEAFF.

The rearrangement links TRBV15 to TRBJ1-1; 10 nucleotides align to TRBD1. This CDR3 contains 15 residues. Looked up from germline, CDR1 is LNHNV and CDR2 is YYDKDF (reference sequence). V lost 1 base and J lost 5; bases outside the gene matches: 4. The CDR3 sequence is CATSRVRTGGTEAFF. In DNA, the CDR3 is TGTGCCACCAGCAGAGTAAGGACAGGGGGTACTGAAGCTTTCTTT.

The J gene is TRBJ1-1, the V gene TRBV5-1; 7 bases fit TRBD1. Germline V CDR1 and CDR2: SGHRS, YFSETQ. The length of the CDR3 is 15 residues. V lost 4 bases to trimming and J lost 3 bases; unmatched junction nucleotides: 9. CDR3 in amino acids: CASSPRTGADTEAFF. The CDR3 DNA reads TGCGCCAGCAGCCCGCGGACAGGCGCGGACACTGAAGCTTTCTTT.

The CDR3 sequence is CASRKITGGRQPQHF. The CDR3 DNA sequence: TGTGCCAGCAGGAAGATCACAGGGGGCAGACAGCCCCAGCATTTT. V usage is TRBV28 and J usage is TRBJ1-5, with 9 bases lining up with TRBD1. This CDR3 comprises 15 residues. Germline values: CDR1 MDHEN, CDR2 SYDVKM. Germline trimming cut 6 bases from V and 7 bases from J; bases unmatched to any gene: 10.

This chain links TRBV7-9 with TRBJ1-1; maybe TRBD1 (5 bases). With 0 bases removed from V and 7 bases from J, the gap between germline ends came to 12 bases. Per germline, CDR1 SEHNR and CDR2 FQNEAQ (reference sequence). CDR3 length equals 14 residues. The CDR3 nucleotides read TGTGCCAGCAGCTTAGCCCGTAGGGGAGGTGAAGCTTTCTTT. This encodes CASSLARRGGEAFF.

As regards this clone: This sample includes further DNA sequences coding for the same CDR3. This sequence joins TRBV7-9 and TRBJ1-5, with D unclear. With 4 bases removed from V and 2 bases from J, the gap between germline ends came to 9 bases. There are 14 residues in the CDR3. Germline values: CDR1 SEHNR, CDR2 FQNEAQ (reference sequence). In DNA, the CDR3 is TGTGCCAGCAGCTCCAACAGTGGCAATCAGCCCCAGCATTTT. Translating gives CASSSNSGNQPQHF.

The chain is built from TRBV30 and TRBJ1-1; no firm D call. There are 11 residues in the CDR3. The germline V and J ends were trimmed by 3 bases and 7 bases, with 9 bases remaining between them. Germline CDR1 reads GTSNPN; CDR2 reads SVGIG (reference sequence). CDR3 nucleotides: TGTGCCTGGAGACTTGTCGTTGAAGCTTTCTTT. Protein product: CAWRLVVEAFF.

The J gene is TRBJ2-3, the V gene TRBV15; TRBD2 is a possible D gene (6 bases). The CDR3 is 16 amino acids. Germline V gene data show CDR1 as LNHNV and CDR2 as YYDKDF (reference sequence). V shed 4 bases and J shed 3 bases, with 17 bases lying between them. The CDR3 spells CATSKRPGGGTDTQYF. DNA of the CDR3: TGTGCCACCAGCAAGAGGCCCGGGGGAGGAACAGATACGCAGTATTTT.

The sample holds one count of this clone. The chain uses TRBV6-2 or TRBV6-3 and TRBJ1-2; no clear D gene. The CDR3 has 15 amino acids. V lost 0 bases and J 1 base, leaving 9 bases between the germline ends. Germline loops: CDR1 MNHEY, CDR2 SVGEGT. The CDR3 loop reads CASSYSSGFNYGYTF. Written as DNA, the CDR3 is TGTGCCAGCAGTTACTCGTCGGGATTTAACTATGGCTACACCTTC.

This rearrangement joins TRBV19 to TRBJ1-6; the match to TRBD1 covers 8 bases. The CDR3 is made up of 16 amino acids. Germline lookup yields CDR1 LNHDA and CDR2 SQIVND (reference sequence). The V segment lost 0 bases and the J segment 10 bases; nucleotides outside the gene matches: 8. The chain's CDR3 is CASSIDNGQGGSPLHF. The DNA for the CDR3 is TGTGCCAGTAGTATAGATAATGGACAGGGAGGCTCACCCCTCCACTTT. The full variable domain, rest sourced from reference TRBV19 and TRBJ1-6, is DGGITQSPKYLFRKEGQNVTLSCEQNLNHDAMYWYRQDPGQGLRLIYYSQIVNDFQKGDIAEGYSVSREKKESFPLTVTSAQKNPTAFYLCASSIDNGQGGSPLHFGNGTRLTVT.

The genes are TRBV24-1 and TRBJ1-5; no firm D call. Germline V lookup: CDR1 KGHDR, CDR2 SFDVKD. CDR3 size: 15 residues. The V gene lost 5 bases and the J gene lost 0 bases, with 10 bases spanning the gap. CDR3 region: CATSAGMYSNQPQHF. DNA of the CDR3: TGTGCCACCAGTGCGGGGATGTATAGCAATCAGCCCCAGCATTTT.